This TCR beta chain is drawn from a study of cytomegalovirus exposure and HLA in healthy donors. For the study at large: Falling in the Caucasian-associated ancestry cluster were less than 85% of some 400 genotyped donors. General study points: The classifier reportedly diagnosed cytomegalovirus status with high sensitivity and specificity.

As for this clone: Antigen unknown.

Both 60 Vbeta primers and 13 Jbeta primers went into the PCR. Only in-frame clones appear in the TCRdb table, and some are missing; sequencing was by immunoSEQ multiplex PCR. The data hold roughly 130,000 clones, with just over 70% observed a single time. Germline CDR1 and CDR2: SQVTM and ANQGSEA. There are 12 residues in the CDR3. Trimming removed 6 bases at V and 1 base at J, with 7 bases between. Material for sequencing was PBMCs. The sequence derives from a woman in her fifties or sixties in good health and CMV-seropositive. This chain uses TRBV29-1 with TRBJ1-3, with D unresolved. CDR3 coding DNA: TGCAGCGTATGGGCTTCTGGAAACACCATATATTTT. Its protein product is CSVWASGNTIYF.